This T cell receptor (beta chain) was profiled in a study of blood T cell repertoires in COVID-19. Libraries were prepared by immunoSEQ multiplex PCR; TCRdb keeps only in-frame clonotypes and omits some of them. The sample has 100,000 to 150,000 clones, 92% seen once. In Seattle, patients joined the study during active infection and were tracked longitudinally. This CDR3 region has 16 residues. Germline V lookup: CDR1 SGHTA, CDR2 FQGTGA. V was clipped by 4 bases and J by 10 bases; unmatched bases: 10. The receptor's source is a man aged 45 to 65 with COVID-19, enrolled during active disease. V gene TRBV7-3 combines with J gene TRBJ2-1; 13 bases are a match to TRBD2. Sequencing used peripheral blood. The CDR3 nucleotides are TGTGCCAGCAGCTCTACCGGGACTAGCGGGACGGGAGAGCAGTTCTTC. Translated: CASSSTGTSGTGEQFF.